The rows below give T cell receptor beta chains drawn from one sample of a study of blood T cells in healthy people across ages. TCRdb itself ran the 5' RACE reads through MiXCR, one entry per CDR3 protein. The sample holds about 970,000 distinct CDR3 sequences, roughly 51% seen once. Specimen: blood. The receptors were sampled from a woman between 55 and 75 years old in good health. The CDR3 runs from the conserved cysteine through the conserved F or W. D genes are given only for firm matches. Size is omitted from some rows. Given values are once, few, many or a class for expanded clones.

clone size: -; J gene: TRBJ2-7; V gene: TRBV9; D gene: -; CDR3 DNA: TGTGCCAGCAGCACCGAGGAGTTAGTGGGGGCCCAGTACTTC; CDR3 protein: CASSTEELVGAQYF
clone size: few; J gene: TRBJ2-3; V gene: TRBV5-1; D gene: -; CDR3 DNA: TGCGCCAGCAGCTTGGCCAGCGGACACACAGATACGCAGTATTTT; CDR3 protein: CASSLASGHTDTQYF
clone size: -; J gene: TRBJ2-1; V gene: TRBV11-2; D gene: TRBD2; CDR3 DNA: TGTGCCAGCAGCACCCGGACTAGCTATGGCGATGAGCAGTTCTTC; CDR3 protein: CASSTRTSYGDEQFF
clone size: -; J gene: TRBJ2-4; V gene: TRBV3-1; D gene: TRBD2; CDR3 DNA: TGTGCCAGCAGCACTTCCCCGGCGCTAGCGGGAAACATTCAGTACTTC; CDR3 protein: CASSTSPALAGNIQYF
clone size: -; J gene: TRBJ2-1; V gene: TRBV19; D gene: -; CDR3 DNA: TGTGCCAGTAGTATCAGACGGCAAAATGAGCAGTTCTTC; CDR3 protein: CASSIRRQNEQFF
clone size: -; J gene: TRBJ2-7; V gene: TRBV9; D gene: TRBD2; CDR3 DNA: TGTGCCAGCGGCAAGAGCGGGAGTGTTACCTACGAGCAGTACTTC; CDR3 protein: CASGKSGSVTYEQYF
clone size: -; J gene: TRBJ1-2; V gene: TRBV14; D gene: -; CDR3 DNA: TGTGCCAGCAGCGCCCGGGTTGGCAATGGCTACACCTTC; CDR3 protein: CASSARVGNGYTF
clone size: -; J gene: TRBJ2-1; V gene: TRBV4-1; D gene: TRBD2; CDR3 DNA: TGCGCCAGCAGCCGGCGGGCTAGCGGGAGAGGTAATGAGCAGTTCTTC; CDR3 protein: CASSRRASGRGNEQFF
clone size: -; J gene: TRBJ2-3; V gene: TRBV27; D gene: TRBD1; CDR3 DNA: TGTGCCAGCAGTTGGGGCACAGGGGCGACGCAGTATTTT; CDR3 protein: CASSWGTGATQYF
clone size: -; J gene: TRBJ2-3; V gene: TRBV5-1; D gene: TRBD1; CDR3 DNA: TGCGCCAGCACCGACCTACAGGGGCACACAGATACGCAGTATTTT; CDR3 protein: CASTDLQGHTDTQYF
clone size: -; J gene: TRBJ2-7; V gene: TRBV10-2; D gene: TRBD2; CDR3 DNA: TGCGCCAGTGCGACTAGCGGGAGTTACGAGCAGTACTTC; CDR3 protein: CASATSGSYEQYF
clone size: -; J gene: TRBJ2-7; V gene: TRBV30; D gene: -; CDR3 DNA: TGTGCCTGGGGGGTGGACACCAACTCCTACGAGCAGTACTTC; CDR3 protein: CAWGVDTNSYEQYF
clone size: -; J gene: TRBJ2-7; V gene: TRBV5-1; D gene: TRBD1; CDR3 DNA: TGCGCCAGCAGCTTGTCAGGGGACAGTCTGTACGAGCAGTACTTC; CDR3 protein: CASSLSGDSLYEQYF
clone size: -; J gene: TRBJ2-3; V gene: TRBV30; D gene: TRBD1; CDR3 DNA: TGTGCCTGGAGGGGACAGAGCACAGATACGCAGTATTTT; CDR3 protein: CAWRGQSTDTQYF
clone size: -; J gene: TRBJ1-2; V gene: TRBV4-1; D gene: TRBD1; CDR3 DNA: TGCGCCAGCAGCCAACCAGTTAGCAGGGGGTTCGGCTACACCTTC; CDR3 protein: CASSQPVSRGFGYTF
clone size: -; J gene: TRBJ1-2; V gene: TRBV12-3/TRBV12-4; D gene: -; CDR3 DNA: TGTGCCAGCAGTGGGGGGGGGCGAGGAGGCTACACCTTC; CDR3 protein: CASSGGGRGGYTF
clone size: -; J gene: TRBJ2-3; V gene: TRBV12-5; D gene: TRBD2; CDR3 DNA: TGTGCTAGTGGGCAATTTCCCCCTAGCGGTTTTCCAGATACGCAGTATTTT; CDR3 protein: CASGQFPPSGFPDTQYF
clone size: -; J gene: TRBJ1-2; V gene: TRBV29-1; D gene: -; CDR3 DNA: TGCAGCGTTGAAGGCGGTGGGAACTATGGCTACACCTTC; CDR3 protein: CSVEGGGNYGYTF
clone size: once; J gene: TRBJ2-5; V gene: TRBV4-3; D gene: TRBD2; CDR3 DNA: TGCGCCAGCAGCCAAGCCCCTACTAGCGGGAGGGCCCTTGAAGAGACCCAGTACTTC; CDR3 protein: CASSQAPTSGRALEETQYF
clone size: -; J gene: TRBJ2-7; V gene: TRBV6-1; D gene: -; CDR3 DNA: TGTGCCAGCAGTGAAGGGGGGCCCCTGACTGGCTATGAGCAGTACTTC; CDR3 protein: CASSEGGPLTGYEQYF
clone size: -; J gene: TRBJ2-1; V gene: TRBV30; D gene: TRBD1; CDR3 DNA: TGTGCCTGGAGTCTCAGACAGGGGTGTGAGCAGTTCTTC; CDR3 protein: CAWSLRQGCEQFF
clone size: once; J gene: TRBJ2-7; V gene: TRBV28; D gene: -; CDR3 DNA: TGTGCCAGCAGCCGCCCAACAGGTAACAATGAGCAGTACTTC; CDR3 protein: CASSRPTGNNEQYF
clone size: few; J gene: TRBJ2-5; V gene: TRBV2; D gene: -; CDR3 DNA: TGTGCCAGCAGCCCCACCTGGGGGGAAGAGACCCAGTACTTC; CDR3 protein: CASSPTWGEETQYF
clone size: few; J gene: TRBJ1-4; V gene: TRBV6-5; D gene: TRBD1; CDR3 DNA: TGTGCCAGCAGTCGGGGACAGTTTTATGAAAAACTGTTTTTT; CDR3 protein: CASSRGQFYEKLFF
clone size: -; J gene: TRBJ2-6; V gene: TRBV10-3; D gene: TRBD2; CDR3 DNA: TGTGCCATCAGTCCGGGACTAGTCGCCTCTGGGGCCAACGTCCTGACTTTC; CDR3 protein: CAISPGLVASGANVLTF
clone size: once; J gene: TRBJ2-1; V gene: TRBV20-1; D gene: TRBD2; CDR3 DNA: TGCAGTGCTAGTTTCAGCGGGAGGGCATTTTCAGGCAATGAGCAGTTCTTC; CDR3 protein: CSASFSGRAFSGNEQFF
clone size: -; J gene: TRBJ1-2; V gene: TRBV7-9; D gene: -; CDR3 DNA: TGTGCCAGCAGCCTAGCGCTAGGGAATGGCTACACCTTC; CDR3 protein: CASSLALGNGYTF
clone size: few; J gene: TRBJ1-2; V gene: TRBV29-1; D gene: -; CDR3 DNA: TGCAGCGTTTTACAAGTTAGGGACTATGGCTACACCTTC; CDR3 protein: CSVLQVRDYGYTF
clone size: -; J gene: TRBJ1-4; V gene: TRBV29-1; D gene: TRBD1; CDR3 DNA: TGCAGCTACCGACAGGGGGCTTTAGAAAAACTGTTTTTT; CDR3 protein: CSYRQGALEKLFF
clone size: -; J gene: TRBJ2-7; V gene: TRBV18; D gene: TRBD2; CDR3 DNA: TGTGCCAGCTCACCGGACCCGACTTCGTTAGCGGGAATCTACGAGCAGTACTTC; CDR3 protein: CASSPDPTSLAGIYEQYF
clone size: -; J gene: TRBJ2-1; V gene: TRBV18; D gene: TRBD2; CDR3 DNA: TGTGCCAGCTCACCACTTTCAGCGGGAGGGAACAATGAGCAGTTCTTC; CDR3 protein: CASSPLSAGGNNEQFF
clone size: -; J gene: TRBJ2-7; V gene: TRBV2; D gene: -; CDR3 DNA: TGTGCCAGCACCCGGGTCAGGGATGGCGAGCAGTACTTC; CDR3 protein: CASTRVRDGEQYF
clone size: few; J gene: TRBJ2-7; V gene: TRBV7-6; D gene: TRBD1; CDR3 DNA: TGTGCCAGCAGCTTAGGGGACAGGGCGTTGCAGTACTTC; CDR3 protein: CASSLGDRALQYF
clone size: -; J gene: TRBJ2-7; V gene: TRBV18; D gene: TRBD2; CDR3 DNA: TGTGCCAGCTCACCTAGACTAGCGGGACTCGACGAGCAGTACTTC; CDR3 protein: CASSPRLAGLDEQYF
clone size: -; J gene: TRBJ1-5; V gene: TRBV3-1; D gene: -; CDR3 DNA: TGTGCCAGCAGCCCGTTTGGAGGAAACAATCAGCCCCAGCATTTT; CDR3 protein: CASSPFGGNNQPQHF
clone size: few; J gene: TRBJ1-4; V gene: TRBV4-2; D gene: -; CDR3 DNA: TGTGCCAGCAGCCAAGTAAACTTACAACAGGAACTGTTTTTT; CDR3 protein: CASSQVNLQQELFF
clone size: -; J gene: TRBJ2-1; V gene: TRBV3-1; D gene: -; CDR3 DNA: TGTGCCAGCAGCCAAGGGACAAACAATGAGCAGTTCTTC; CDR3 protein: CASSQGTNNEQFF
clone size: few; J gene: TRBJ2-3; V gene: TRBV20-1; D gene: TRBD2; CDR3 DNA: TGCAGTGCTATAAGCGGGGGAGGTAGTATCCCTAGCACAGATACGCAGTATTTT; CDR3 protein: CSAISGGGSIPSTDTQYF
clone size: -; J gene: TRBJ2-3; V gene: TRBV7-3; D gene: TRBD1; CDR3 DNA: TGTGCCAGCAGCCCGACAGGGGGCAAGACAGATACGCAGTATTTT; CDR3 protein: CASSPTGGKTDTQYF
clone size: few; J gene: TRBJ1-2; V gene: TRBV6-1; D gene: TRBD1; CDR3 DNA: TGTGCAGGGGGCTCAGGCGGCTATGGCTACACCTTC; CDR3 protein: CAGGSGGYGYTF
clone size: few; J gene: TRBJ2-7; V gene: TRBV10-3; D gene: -; CDR3 DNA: TGTGCCATCAGTGGCCAAGTCAGCACCTACGAGCAGTACTTC; CDR3 protein: CAISGQVSTYEQYF
clone size: -; J gene: TRBJ2-2; V gene: TRBV9; D gene: -; CDR3 DNA: TGTGCCAGCAGCGTAACGGGGGCCACAATCGGGGAGCTGTTTTTT; CDR3 protein: CASSVTGATIGELFF
clone size: few; J gene: TRBJ2-1; V gene: TRBV5-1; D gene: TRBD1; CDR3 DNA: TGCGCCAGCAGCTTGGCCCCGACAGGGAGCTCCTACAATGAGCAGTTCTTC; CDR3 protein: CASSLAPTGSSYNEQFF
clone size: few; J gene: TRBJ2-3; V gene: TRBV28; D gene: -; CDR3 DNA: TGTGCCAGCAGTTTATCGGGGGCCCGCACAGATACGCAGTATTTT; CDR3 protein: CASSLSGARTDTQYF
clone size: -; J gene: TRBJ1-1; V gene: TRBV4-2; D gene: -; CDR3 DNA: TGTGCCAGCAGCCAAGATGGGGAAGTGAACACTGAAGCTTTCTTT; CDR3 protein: CASSQDGEVNTEAFF
clone size: -; J gene: TRBJ2-7; V gene: TRBV4-2; D gene: -; CDR3 DNA: TGTGCCAGCAGCCAAGTTTTGGCCCTTAGCGATGAGCAGTACTTC; CDR3 protein: CASSQVLALSDEQYF
clone size: -; J gene: TRBJ2-6; V gene: TRBV28; D gene: -; CDR3 DNA: TGTGCCAGCAGTTTGGGGACTGGGAGGTCTGGGGCCAACGTCCTGACTTTC; CDR3 protein: CASSLGTGRSGANVLTF
clone size: -; J gene: TRBJ1-1; V gene: TRBV9; D gene: -; CDR3 DNA: TGTGCCAGCAGCGTAGGGGGAGGGACCTTGAACACTGAAGCTTTCTTT; CDR3 protein: CASSVGGGTLNTEAFF
clone size: few; J gene: TRBJ2-1; V gene: TRBV9; D gene: -; CDR3 DNA: TGTGCCAGCAGCGTAGGTCATGAGCAGTTCTTC; CDR3 protein: CASSVGHEQFF
clone size: -; J gene: TRBJ1-1; V gene: TRBV6-1; D gene: TRBD1; CDR3 DNA: TGTGCCAGCAGTAACCAGGGGGCAGCTTTCTTT; CDR3 protein: CASSNQGAAFF
clone size: -; J gene: TRBJ2-3; V gene: TRBV12-3/TRBV12-4; D gene: -; CDR3 DNA: TGTGCCAGCAGTTTTCCAGGGAGGCCAGATACGCAGTATTTT; CDR3 protein: CASSFPGRPDTQYF
clone size: -; J gene: TRBJ1-2; V gene: TRBV20-1; D gene: TRBD1; CDR3 DNA: TGCAGTGCTAGAACTGGGACAGTCGATGGCTACACCTTC; CDR3 protein: CSARTGTVDGYTF
clone size: -; J gene: TRBJ2-1; V gene: TRBV5-1; D gene: TRBD2; CDR3 DNA: TGCGCCAGCAGCCGGACTAGCGGACACGTCAATGTGCAGTTCTTC; CDR3 protein: CASSRTSGHVNVQFF
clone size: -; J gene: TRBJ2-4; V gene: TRBV7-3; D gene: -; CDR3 DNA: TGTGCCAGCAGCTTAACGAGGGACTCCAAAAACATTCAGTACTTC; CDR3 protein: CASSLTRDSKNIQYF
clone size: few; J gene: TRBJ2-5; V gene: TRBV7-8; D gene: -; CDR3 DNA: TGTGCCAGCAGCCCACAGCTCCGGGAGACCCAGTACTTC; CDR3 protein: CASSPQLRETQYF
clone size: few; J gene: TRBJ2-5; V gene: TRBV12-3/TRBV12-4; D gene: -; CDR3 DNA: TGTGCCAGCAGCCCAGCGGGACAGGACCAAGAGACCCAGTACTTC; CDR3 protein: CASSPAGQDQETQYF